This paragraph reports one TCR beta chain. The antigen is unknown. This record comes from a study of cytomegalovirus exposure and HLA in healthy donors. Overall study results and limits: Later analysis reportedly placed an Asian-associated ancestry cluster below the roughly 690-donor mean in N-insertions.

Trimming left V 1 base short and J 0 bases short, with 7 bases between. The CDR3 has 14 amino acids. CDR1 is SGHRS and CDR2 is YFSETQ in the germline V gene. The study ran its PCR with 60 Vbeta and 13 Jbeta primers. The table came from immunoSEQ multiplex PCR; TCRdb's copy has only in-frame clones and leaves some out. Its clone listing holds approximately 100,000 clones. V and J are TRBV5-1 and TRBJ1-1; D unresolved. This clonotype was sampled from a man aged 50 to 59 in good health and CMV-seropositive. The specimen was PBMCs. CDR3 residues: CASSLHKMNTEAFF. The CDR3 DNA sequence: TGCGCCAGCAGCTTGCACAAAATGAACACTGAAGCTTTCTTT.